These T cell receptor beta chains were read from a single sample in a study of graft-versus-host responses after intestinal transplantation. Antigens for these TCRs are unknown. TCRdb's table, derived via immunoSEQ multiplex PCR, lists solely in-frame clones and lacks some. The sample contains over 100,000 clones, around nine tenths of which appear only once. This specimen was unstimulated CD4+ T cells sorted from spleen or lymph node cells, taken before transplant. These receptors originate from a human donor who was the organ donor for an intestinal transplant. Both conserved end residues are part of each CDR3. D genes are given only for firm matches. Expanded clones get a size class; other rows say once, few or many, or leave the size out.

CDR3 protein: CASSEDRGTDTQYF; CDR3 DNA: TGTGCCAGCAGCGAAGACAGGGGGACAGATACGCAGTATTTT; V gene: TRBV2; D gene: TRBD1; J gene: TRBJ2-3; clone size: NA
CDR3 protein: CASSNAGTSGSNEQFF; CDR3 DNA: TGTGCCAGCAGTAACGCCGGGACTAGCGGGAGTAATGAGCAGTTCTTC; V gene: TRBV28; D gene: TRBD2; J gene: TRBJ2-1; clone size: NA
CDR3 protein: CASREDRSTGELFF; CDR3 DNA: TGTGCCAGCAGGGAGGACAGGAGCACCGGGGAGCTGTTTTTT; V gene: TRBV2; D gene: TRBD1; J gene: TRBJ2-2; clone size: once
CDR3 protein: CASSLESGINQPQHF; CDR3 DNA: TGTGCCAGCAGCTTAGAGAGCGGGATCAATCAGCCCCAGCATTTT; V gene: TRBV7-2; D gene: NA; J gene: TRBJ1-5; clone size: NA
CDR3 protein: CASSYDSSYEQYF; CDR3 DNA: TGTGCCAGCAGTTACGACAGCTCCTACGAGCAGTACTTC; V gene: TRBV6-5; D gene: NA; J gene: TRBJ2-7; clone size: NA
CDR3 protein: CSVVDRSNTGELFF; CDR3 DNA: TGCAGCGTCGTGGACAGGTCGAACACCGGGGAGCTGTTTTTT; V gene: TRBV29-1; D gene: TRBD1; J gene: TRBJ2-2; clone size: NA
CDR3 protein: CASSSGLAGGPLQETQYF; CDR3 DNA: TGCGCCAGCAGCTCCGGACTAGCGGGAGGGCCTCTCCAAGAGACCCAGTACTTC; V gene: TRBV5-1; D gene: TRBD2; J gene: TRBJ2-5; clone size: NA
CDR3 protein: CASKGDAGVINQPQHF; CDR3 DNA: TGTGCCAGTAAAGGCGACGCAGGGGTCATCAATCAGCCCCAGCATTTT; V gene: TRBV19; D gene: NA; J gene: TRBJ1-5; clone size: NA
CDR3 protein: CASSANRGTDTQYF; CDR3 DNA: TGTGCCAGCAGCGCGAACAGGGGCACAGATACGCAGTATTTT; V gene: TRBV9; D gene: NA; J gene: TRBJ2-3; clone size: NA
CDR3 protein: CASSQGQPSRDTIYF; CDR3 DNA: TGCGCCAGCAGCCAAGGACAGCCATCCAGGGACACCATATATTTT; V gene: TRBV5-1; D gene: NA; J gene: TRBJ1-3; clone size: NA
CDR3 protein: CASSPGSYTEAFF; CDR3 DNA: TGTGCCAGCAGTCCGGGGTCGTACACTGAAGCTTTCTTT; V gene: TRBV6-6; D gene: NA; J gene: TRBJ1-1; clone size: NA
CDR3 protein: CASANRGTETQYF; CDR3 DNA: TGTGCTAGTGCCAACAGGGGAACGGAGACCCAGTACTTC; V gene: TRBV12-5; D gene: TRBD1; J gene: TRBJ2-5; clone size: NA
CDR3 protein: CSVGRTASVLGETQYF; CDR3 DNA: TGCAGCGTTGGACGGACAGCCTCAGTCTTGGGAGAGACCCAGTACTTC; V gene: TRBV29-1; D gene: NA; J gene: TRBJ2-5; clone size: NA
CDR3 protein: CASRQGQGVSEQFF; CDR3 DNA: TGTGCCAGCAGGCAAGGACAGGGGGTGAGTGAGCAGTTCTTC; V gene: TRBV7-9; D gene: TRBD1; J gene: TRBJ2-1; clone size: NA
CDR3 protein: CASSQDLYRGGVIAKNIQYF; CDR3 DNA: TGTGCCAGCAGCCAAGATCTTTACAGGGGAGGTGTGATAGCCAAAAACATTCAGTACTTC; V gene: TRBV14; D gene: NA; J gene: TRBJ2-4; clone size: NA
CDR3 protein: CASSLGTSGTDTQYF; CDR3 DNA: TGTGCCAGCAGTTTGGGGACTAGCGGGACGGATACGCAGTATTTT; V gene: TRBV6-5; D gene: TRBD2; J gene: TRBJ2-3; clone size: NA
CDR3 protein: CASGFLLAGEEYF; CDR3 DNA: TGTGCTAGTGGTTTCCTCCTAGCGGGAGAAGAGTACTTC; V gene: TRBV12-5; D gene: TRBD2; J gene: TRBJ2-7; clone size: NA
CDR3 protein: CASSSGPTGSPLHF; CDR3 DNA: TGCGCCAGCAGCTCCGGGCCAACAGGTTCACCCCTCCACTTT; V gene: TRBV5-1; D gene: NA; J gene: TRBJ1-6; clone size: NA